This TCR beta chain was sequenced during a study of T-cell memory formation after mild COVID-19. Constant-segment-primed 5'RACE gave TCR alpha and TCR beta cDNA libraries with sample barcodes and UMIs. TCRdb re-derived calls from the 5' RACE reads in MiXCR, one entry per CDR3 protein. Counted here are about 340,000 distinct CDR3 sequences, approximately 15% occurring once; the ten biggest clones make up around 24%. Study observations and caveats: Contracting clones from day 15 to 85 showed balanced CD4/CD8; later expanders favored CD4+. Contracting CD4+ clones sat mainly in CM and EM; CD8+ in EMRA.

Turning to this clonotype: The antigen is unknown.

V lost 0 bases to trimming and J lost 4 bases, with 15 bases between them. Germline lookup yields CDR1 SGHRS and CDR2 YFSETQ. This CDR3 contains 16 residues. This clonotype was sampled from a man younger than 30 who had mild COVID-19 (a few samples of this study predate the infection). Cell type and time point are not known. The rearrangement joins TRBV5-1 to TRBJ2-3; D is unclear. The specimen sequenced was PBMCs or a T cell subset sorted from them (not recorded which). CDR3: CASSLGFTTLADTQYF. The CDR3 DNA reads as TGCGCCAGCAGCTTGGGGTTTACTACTCTGGCAGATACGCAGTATTTT.